The clone carrying this T cell receptor (beta chain) was seen at least ten times. The antigen is not known. This record comes from a study of early T cells in non-severe SARS-CoV-2 infection. Study at large: Sequencing used unsorted whole-blood bulk RNA, so chains lack pairing.

Unique molecular identifiers were added to individual cDNA molecules. TCRdb re-called the 5' RACE reads through MiXCR, storing one row per CDR3 protein. The table has over 50,000 distinct CDR3 sequences, roughly an eighth seen once. Findings and limits, study-wide: Comparison of clonotypes with VDJdb favored anti-spike CD8 responses while missing private and CD4 specificities.

Sequenced input: whole blood. This clonotype originated in an adult who was a healthcare worker with PCR-confirmed SARS-CoV-2 infection or an uninfected control (not recorded which).

CDR3 nucleotides: TGTGCTACAGAAGGGGCCGGTGAGACCCAGTACTTC. Encoded protein: CATEGAGETQYF. The chain has TRBV18 and TRBJ2-5, with D possibly matching TRBD1 (5 bases). CDR1 and CDR2 from the germline V gene are KGHSH and LQKENI. There are 12 residues in the CDR3.